This T cell receptor (beta chain) was obtained from a study of quantifying T cell responses using KT2 cells. Study-wide background: cDNA was made from DNase-treated RNA using alpha and beta constant primers. A predetermined fluorescence threshold ended the second PCR, run as a qPCR.

The sample is PBMC spiked with counted cells of clone KT2. Different KT2-to-PBMC ratios were created with a constant PBMC count. This clonotype was detected a few times. What it recognizes is unknown. The cDNA 3' end received a ligated oligonucleotide with a UMI. The first PCR ran 4 to 5 cycles with an equimolar RC1.1 and RC1.2 beta primer mix. MiXCR was run by TCRdb on the UMI-ligation and nested PCR reads, yielding one entry per CDR3 protein. This sample yields 50,000 to 70,000 distinct CDR3 sequences, of which over 9% are seen a single time; approximately 10% belongs to the top ten. Study-wide findings and caveats: KT2 sequences were detected down to about one KT2 cell per 100,000 PBMC.

This receptor was obtained from a human donor. Sequencing input: PBMCs spiked with cells of the T cell clone KT2.

CDR3 amino acids: CSVDDYNNEQFF. CDR3 DNA sequence: TGCAGCGTTGACGACTACAACAATGAGCAGTTCTTC. The rearrangement uses TRBV29-1 and TRBJ2-1; D is possibly TRBD2 (5 bases). The V gene lost 3 bases and the J gene lost 5 bases, with 8 bases spanning the gap. The germline V gene has CDR1 SQVTM and CDR2 ANQGSEA. The CDR3 totals 12 residues.